A single sample is the source of the 4 T cell receptor beta chains below, sequenced in a study of blood T cell repertoires in COVID-19 (dated by TCRdb to 2020 to 2021). Receptor amplification or capture employed the immunoSEQ multiplex PCR assay. TCRdb took this table from immuneACCESS and kept in-frame rearrangements with V and J called. Such tables lack part of the clones; where checked against another copy, unresolved V genes explain under half of the gap, and the rest is unexplained. The sample table lists hundreds of thousands of clones, over 75% of them with a count of one. The ten largest clones capture approximately 4.3% of the sample. Sequencing used PBMCs or T cells enriched from blood (not recorded which). The receptors stem from a man aged 30 to 45 with acute COVID-19.

This chain joins TRBV5-1 and TRBJ1-1; 7 bases line up with TRBD1. CDR1 SGHRS and CDR2 YFSETQ come from the germline V gene. After removal of 5 bases from V and 5 bases from J, the junction contained 12 bases not matched to a gene. The CDR3 spans 15 residues. The CDR3 here is CASRNRGGAETEAFF. Written as DNA, the CDR3 is TGCGCCAGCAGGAACCGAGGGGGCGCGGAAACTGAAGCTTTCTTT.

This chain connects TRBV9 to TRBJ2-5; the match to TRBD2 covers 11 bases. The CDR3 runs 14 residues. V shed 3 bases and J 4 bases; nucleotides not matched to a gene: 2. The germline V gene encodes CDR1 SGDLS and CDR2 YYNGEE. CDR3 amino acids: CASSGGTSGETQYF. CDR3 sequence (DNA): TGTGCCAGCAGCGGGGGGACTAGCGGAGAGACCCAGTACTTC.

DNA of the CDR3: TGTGCCAGCAGCTCCCACCCTCCAGGGCGCGAGCAGTACTTC. This encodes CASSSHPPGREQYF. The V and J genes are TRBV7-3 and TRBJ2-7, with D maybe TRBD1 (5 bases). The germline gives CDR1 SGHTA, CDR2 FQGTGA. The CDR3 extends over 14 amino acids. The V and J ends lost 4 bases and 6 bases respectively, with 16 bases between them.

The chain combines TRBV27 with TRBJ2-5; 13 bases agree with TRBD2. This CDR3 has 17 residues. Germline CDR1 MNHEY, CDR2 SMNVEV (reference sequence). Trimming took 4 bases from V and 7 from J; bases not matched to a gene: 12. The CDR3 is CASSSPTSGGIGGTQYF. DNA of the CDR3: TGTGCCAGCAGTTCCCCGACTAGCGGGGGGATAGGCGGGACCCAGTACTTC.